This T cell receptor (beta chain) was obtained from a study of blood T cell repertoires in COVID-19. Study details: Researchers got acute and convalescent COVID-19 samples from the United States, Italy and Spain. T cells, B-cell-depleted T cells, or PBMCs supplied cDNA or gDNA.

Original handling: Nucleated cell counts were estimated from reference gene primer amplification. Some clones are missing from TCRdb's copy, which holds only in-frame ones; the method was immunoSEQ multiplex PCR. That table gives V, J and clone size, and the DNA gave D and trimming. The table records about 160,000 clones, approximately 91% of them present only once. The TCR sequence derives from a man aged 18 to 30 with acute or convalescent COVID-19. What was sequenced was peripheral blood.

This chain's CDR3 is CAWSDTGTGGPGLGNTIYF. CDR3 in DNA: TGTGCCTGGAGCGATACCGGGACAGGGGGACCGGGGCTTGGAAACACCATATATTTT. The V and J genes are TRBV30 and TRBJ1-3; TRBD1 matches 11 bases. The CDR3 spans 19 residues. Germline CDR1 reads GTSNPN; CDR2 reads SVGIG (reference sequence). Trimming removed 3 bases from V and 3 bases from J; junction bases left unmatched: 16. The whole variable domain, remainder taken from reference TRBV30 and TRBJ1-3, is SQTIHQWPATLVQPVGSPLSLECTVEGTSNPNLYWYRQAAGRGLQLLFYSVGIGQISSEVPQNLSASRPQDRQFILSSKKLLLSDSGFYLCAWSDTGTGGPGLGNTIYFGEGSWLTVV.